This TCR beta chain was found in a study of a mutant IDH1 vaccine in newly diagnosed glioma. General study results and limits: With respect to changes in top peripheral T cell clonotypes, pseudoprogression seemed unrelated.

Time point denoted: week 5, during vaccination. With topical imiquimod, each dose of the vaccine consisted of 300 ug of mutant IDH1 20-mer peptide. With regard to this clone: Antigen unknown.

Unmatched junction bases numbered 9, after V lost 5 bases and J lost 7 bases. There are 14 residues in the CDR3. CDR1 and CDR2 (germline): MNHEY, SVGAGI. The assay was immunoSEQ multiplex PCR, and TCRdb's table has in-frame clones only and misses some. The data hold 70,000 to 90,000 clones, with roughly 90% observed a single time. This sequence joins TRBV6-5 and TRBJ2-7, with TRBD1 identical over 9 bases. The specimen comprised PBMCs, sampled from a glioma patient whose treatment included an IDH1 peptide vaccine. This sequence originates from a woman in her fifties or sixties with glioma. CDR3 sequence: CASSKRDRVSEQYF. In nucleotides, the CDR3 is TGTGCCAGCAGTAAACGGGACAGGGTCTCGGAGCAGTACTTC.